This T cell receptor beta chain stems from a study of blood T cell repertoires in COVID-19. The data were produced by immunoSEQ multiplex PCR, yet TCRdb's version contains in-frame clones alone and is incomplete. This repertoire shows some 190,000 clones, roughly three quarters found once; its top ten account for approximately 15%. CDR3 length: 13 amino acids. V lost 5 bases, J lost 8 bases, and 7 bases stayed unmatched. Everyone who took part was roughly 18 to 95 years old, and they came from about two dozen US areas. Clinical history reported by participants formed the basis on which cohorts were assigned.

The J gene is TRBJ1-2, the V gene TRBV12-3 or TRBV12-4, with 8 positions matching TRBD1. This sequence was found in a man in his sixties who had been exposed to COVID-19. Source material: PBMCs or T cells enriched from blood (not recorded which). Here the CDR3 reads CASSPGDRLGYTF. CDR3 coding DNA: TGTGCCAGCAGTCCGGGGGACAGGCTCGGCTACACCTTC.